The entry below gives a single T cell receptor (beta chain) sequence along with its context. TCRdb's copy holds only in-frame clones and misses some; the assay was immunoSEQ multiplex PCR. Of around 130,000 clones listed, more than 75% are singletons. V lost 3 bases and J 2 bases, leaving 14 bases between the germline ends. The length of the CDR3 is 15 residues. Germline V gene data show CDR1 as SGDLS and CDR2 as YYNGEE. These data come from a study of control samples from healthy donors and cancer patients. Sequenced: blood. V is TRBV9 and J is TRBJ2-5; D might be TRBD2 (5 bases). The sequence came from a man aged 30 to 39 in good health. CDR3 nucleotides: TGTGCCAGCAGCGCCCCCTCGGGGATTCAAGAGACCCAGTACTTC. Translating gives CASSAPSGIQETQYF. The full variable domain, its missing parts supplied by reference TRBV9 and TRBJ2-5, is DSGVTQTPKHLITATGQRVTLRCSPRSGDLSVYWYQQSLDQGLQFLIQYYNGEERAKGNILERFSAQQFPDLHSELNLSSLELGDSALYFCASSAPSGIQETQYFGPGTRLLVL.